These T cell receptor beta chains were read from a single sample in a study of identical twins. TCRdb recomputed calls from the 5' RACE reads with MiXCR, one row per CDR3 protein. The sample records 1,800,000 or so distinct CDR3 sequences, under 35% being singletons. The sequenced sample was cord blood. Source of these receptors: a newborn girl in good health. The CDR3 runs from the conserved cysteine through the conserved F or W. The order of the fields is clone size, D gene, V gene, J gene, CDR3 protein, CDR3 DNA. D genes are given only for firm matches. Rows give clone size only sometimes, using once, few, many, or a class for an expanded clone.

>-|-|TRBV28|TRBJ1-5
CASSLIANSNQPQHF
TGTGCCAGCAGTTTAATAGCTAATAGCAATCAGCCCCAGCATTTT
>-|-|TRBV12-3/TRBV12-4|TRBJ1-5
CASSPKDEVQWGGNQPQHF
TGTGCCAGCAGTCCAAAGGATGAGGTCCAGTGGGGGGGCAATCAGCCCCAGCATTTT
>few|TRBD1|TRBV12-3/TRBV12-4|TRBJ2-7
CASSHRGTTYEQYF
TGTGCCAGCAGCCACAGGGGAACAACCTACGAGCAGTACTTC
>few|-|TRBV5-4|TRBJ2-5
CASSSQNKETQYF
TGTGCCAGCAGCTCCCAAAACAAGGAGACCCAGTACTTC
>many|-|TRBV7-2|TRBJ2-3
CASSLALDTQYF
TGTGCCAGCAGCTTAGCGCTTGATACGCAGTATTTT
>-|-|TRBV11-1|TRBJ2-1
CASSLVVGGPQFF
TGTGCCAGCAGCTTAGTCGTCGGAGGGCCCCAGTTCTTC
>-|TRBD1|TRBV5-1|TRBJ1-5
CASSLGAFGTGGNQPQHF
TGCGCCAGCAGCTTGGGGGCCTTCGGGACAGGGGGCAATCAGCCCCAGCATTTT
>-|-|TRBV10-3|TRBJ2-5
CAISEAVQETQYF
TGTGCCATCAGTGAGGCGGTTCAAGAGACCCAGTACTTC
>-|TRBD1|TRBV5-1|TRBJ1-2
CASSFGGGTAYGYTF
TGCGCCAGCAGCTTCGGAGGAGGGACAGCCTATGGCTACACCTTC
>few|TRBD2|TRBV27|TRBJ2-7
CASIPSGGTKSYEQYF
TGTGCCAGCATACCCAGCGGGGGTACTAAATCCTACGAGCAGTACTTC
>few|TRBD1|TRBV28|TRBJ1-4
CASRPTGAGEKLFF
TGTGCCAGCAGGCCGACAGGGGCTGGGGAAAAACTGTTTTTT
>-|TRBD1|TRBV12-3/TRBV12-4|TRBJ2-7
CASSLATGEYEQYF
TGTGCCAGCAGTCTAGCGACAGGGGAATACGAGCAGTACTTC
>-|-|TRBV28|TRBJ2-7
CASSLWPDNEQYF
TGTGCCAGCAGTTTATGGCCGGACAATGAGCAGTACTTC
>few|TRBD2|TRBV19|TRBJ2-5
CASRLAGERETQYF
TGTGCCAGTAGACTAGCGGGAGAACGGGAGACCCAGTACTTC
>-|-|TRBV27|TRBJ2-6
CASSNLRVEGANVLTF
TGTGCCAGCAGTAACCTTCGGGTCGAAGGGGCCAACGTCCTGACTTTC
>-|-|TRBV27|TRBJ2-1
CAGWGTGVSSYNEQFF
TGTGCCGGTTGGGGCACTGGGGTAAGCTCCTACAATGAGCAGTTCTTC
>few|-|TRBV4-2|TRBJ2-3
CASSQDPGGGTDTQYF
TGTGCCAGCAGCCAAGATCCGGGTGGGGGCACAGATACGCAGTATTTT
>-|TRBD2|TRBV5-1|TRBJ2-2
CASSSGTSVTTGELFF
TGCGCCAGCAGCTCCGGGACTAGCGTCACCACCGGGGAGCTGTTTTTT
>-|TRBD2|TRBV6-5|TRBJ2-5
CASSFRGVVLAGNEQYF
TGTGCAAGCAGTTTTAGAGGGGTGGTCCTAGCGGGAAATGAGCAGTACTTC
>-|-|TRBV5-8|TRBJ1-4
CASSDRTAPYEKLFF
TGTGCCAGCAGTGATAGGACAGCGCCGTATGAAAAACTGTTTTTT
>-|-|TRBV12-3/TRBV12-4|TRBJ2-7
CASSSLNGAGRPSYEQYF
TGTGCCAGCAGTTCCTTAAATGGTGCTGGGAGACCTTCCTACGAGCAGTACTTC
>few|TRBD1|TRBV7-8|TRBJ1-6
CASSFTGTGESPLHF
TGTGCCAGCAGCTTTACCGGGACAGGGGAATCACCCCTCCACTTT
>-|TRBD2|TRBV24-1|TRBJ2-1
CATSELAGASYNEQFF
TGTGCCACCAGTGAACTAGCGGGAGCCTCCTACAATGAGCAGTTCTTC
>many|TRBD2|TRBV2|TRBJ2-1
CASSLSGGNNEQFF
TGTGCCAGCAGTCTAAGCGGGGGGAACAATGAGCAGTTCTTC
>-|-|TRBV28|TRBJ1-6
CASSETPPPYNSPLHF
TGTGCCAGCAGTGAAACACCGCCCCCTTATAATTCACCCCTCCACTTT
>-|-|TRBV3-1|TRBJ2-1
CASSPLDIYNEQFF
TGTGCCAGCAGCCCTTTGGACATCTACAATGAGCAGTTCTTC
>few|TRBD2|TRBV20-1|TRBJ2-7
CSARIGNLAGAVEQYF
TGCAGTGCTAGGATAGGAAACCTAGCGGGAGCAGTCGAGCAGTACTTC
>once|-|TRBV7-9|TRBJ1-2
CASNHLADSNYGYTF
TGTGCCAGCAACCATCTGGCGGACTCCAACTATGGCTACACCTTC
>few|-|TRBV6-1|TRBJ2-7
CASSVEAPYEQYF
TGTGCCAGCAGCGTTGAAGCCCCCTACGAGCAGTACTTC
>few|TRBD2|TRBV25-1|TRBJ2-1
CASSGPGTSGSYNEQFF
TGTGCCAGCAGTGGCCCCGGGACTAGCGGCTCCTACAATGAGCAGTTCTTC
>few|TRBD1|TRBV20-1|TRBJ1-2
CSAGDRGWVGYTF
TGCAGTGCTGGGGACAGGGGTTGGGTTGGCTACACCTTC
>-|-|TRBV11-2|TRBJ1-1
CASSLNRVGRAFF
TGTGCCAGCAGCTTAAATAGAGTGGGTCGCGCTTTCTTT
>many|-|TRBV12-3/TRBV12-4|TRBJ2-3
CASSSRGASTDTQYF
TGTGCCAGCAGCTCGCGTGGCGCAAGCACAGATACGCAGTATTTT
>-|TRBD2|TRBV2|TRBJ2-4
CASSETLAGGWGIQYF
TGTGCCAGCAGTGAAACGCTAGCGGGAGGTTGGGGCATTCAGTACTTC
>-|-|TRBV20-1|TRBJ2-7
CSAVGSVLSYEQYF
TGCAGTGCTGTGGGGAGCGTGCTCTCCTACGAGCAGTACTTC
>-|-|TRBV2|TRBJ1-2
CASSEADAITAPGDGGYTF
TGTGCCAGCAGTGAAGCGGATGCCATAACCGCCCCAGGGGACGGTGGCTACACCTTC
>-|-|TRBV20-1|TRBJ1-1
CSARAQGGGNTEAFF
TGCAGTGCTAGAGCCCAGGGAGGTGGTAACACTGAAGCTTTCTTT
>few|-|TRBV2|TRBJ2-7
CASSEGGMAYEQYF
TGTGCCAGCAGTGAAGGGGGAATGGCCTACGAGCAGTACTTC
>many|TRBD1|TRBV5-1|TRBJ2-7
CASSWDRSYEQYF
TGTGCCAGCAGCTGGGACAGGTCCTACGAGCAGTACTTC
>few|TRBD2|TRBV3-1|TRBJ2-1
CASSQAGTRVNEQFF
TGTGCCAGCAGCCAAGCCGGGACTAGGGTCAATGAGCAGTTCTTC
>few|TRBD2|TRBV2|TRBJ2-3
CASSEVGGDTDTQYF
TGTGCCAGCAGTGAAGTGGGGGGGGACACAGATACGCAGTATTTT
>few|TRBD2|TRBV4-2|TRBJ2-1
CASSQKPAGYGNEQFF
TGTGCCAGCAGCCAAAAGCCAGCGGGATATGGCAATGAGCAGTTCTTC
>-|TRBD2|TRBV11-2|TRBJ2-4
CASGLSGLAGGTYLAKNIQYF
TGTGCCAGCGGCTTATCCGGACTAGCGGGAGGAACCTATCTAGCCAAAAACATTCAGTACTTC
>-|TRBD1|TRBV24-1|TRBJ2-5
CATSDPGQLRETQYF
TGTGCCACCAGTGATCCGGGACAGCTACGAGAGACCCAGTACTTC